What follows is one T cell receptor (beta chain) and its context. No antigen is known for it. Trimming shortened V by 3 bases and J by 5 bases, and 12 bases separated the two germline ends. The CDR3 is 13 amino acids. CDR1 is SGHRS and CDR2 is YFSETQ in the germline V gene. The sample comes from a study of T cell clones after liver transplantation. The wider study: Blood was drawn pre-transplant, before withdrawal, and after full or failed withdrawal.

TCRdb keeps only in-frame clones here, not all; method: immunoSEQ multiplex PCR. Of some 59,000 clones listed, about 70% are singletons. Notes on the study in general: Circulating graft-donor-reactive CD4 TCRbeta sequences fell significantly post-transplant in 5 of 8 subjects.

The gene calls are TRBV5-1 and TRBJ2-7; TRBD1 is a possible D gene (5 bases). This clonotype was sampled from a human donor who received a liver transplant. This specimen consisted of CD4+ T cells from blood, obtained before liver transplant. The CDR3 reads CASSSSGMDEQYF. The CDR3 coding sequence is TGCGCCAGCAGCTCGTCAGGGATGGACGAGCAGTACTTC.